The present entry profiles one T cell receptor (beta chain) with its context. The antigen remains unidentified. CDR3 size: 16 residues. Germline V gene lookup returns CDR1 MNHNS and CDR2 SASEGT. V was trimmed by 4 bases and J by 4 bases, leaving 17 bases between them. This sample is part of a study of OX40 agonist ivuxolimab in advanced cancers. In the study overall: Age averaged about 60 years (range roughly 20 to 90), and 82.7% were male. Prior therapy, whether anti-PD-1, anti-PD-L1 or anti-CTLA-4, was allowed, and 35% to 40% had some.

Regarding the study as a whole: Dose levels from 0.1 to 3.0 mg/kg saw CD4+ and CD8+ blood T cells expand clonally by week 6. No antigen was identified for the clonally expanded peripheral T cells.

The assay was immunoSEQ multiplex PCR, and TCRdb's table has in-frame clones only and misses some. The sample carries around 26,000 clones, nearly 80% recorded once. This receptor was taken from an adult with an advanced solid tumor such as melanoma, head and neck, liver or kidney cancer. Sequencing was performed on CD4+ or CD8+ T cells sorted from blood, taken in a trial of the OX40 agonist ivuxolimab. The rearrangement links TRBV6-1 to TRBJ1-5, with D possibly being TRBD1 (5 bases). The CDR3 is CASSVGGLGENQPQHF. The CDR3 DNA is TGTGCCAGCAGTGTAGGAGGGTTGGGGGAGAATCAGCCCCAGCATTTT.